The 10 T cell receptor beta chains reported below all come from one sample, sequenced in a study of cytomegalovirus exposure and HLA in healthy donors. PCR involved 60 Vbeta and 13 Jbeta primers. Libraries were prepared by immunoSEQ multiplex PCR; TCRdb keeps only in-frame clonotypes and omits some of them. In the table there are around 90,000 clones, approximately 68% of which are singletons. Specimen: PBMCs. These receptors came from a boy younger than 18 in good health and CMV-seropositive.

The chain combines TRBV9 with TRBJ1-5; D not certain. The germline V and J ends were trimmed by 3 bases and 5 bases, with 12 bases remaining between them. Germline V CDR1 and CDR2: SGDLS, YYNGEE. This CDR3 has 14 amino acids. DNA of the CDR3: TGTGCCAGCAGCGCCTCAATGGCTGATCAGCCCCAGCATTTT. Translating it yields CASSASMADQPQHF.

This chain connects TRBV29-1 to TRBJ1-2; D gene ambiguous. Trimming removed 3 bases at V and 8 bases at J, with 16 bases between. In germline, CDR1 is SQVTM, CDR2 ANQGSEA. The CDR3 covers 13 residues. The CDR3 region has the DNA TGCAGCGTTGAGCCGTCCTATTATCGGGGCTACACCTTC. The encoded protein is CSVEPSYYRGYTF. The variable domain in full, with the rest retrieved from reference TRBV29-1 and TRBJ1-2, is SAVISQKPSRDICQRGTSLTIQCQVDSQVTMMFWYRQQPGQSLTLIATANQGSEATYESGFVIDKFPISRPNLTFSTLTVSNMSPEDSSIYLCSVEPSYYRGYTFGSGTRLTVV.

Comment on this clone: One end of the junction fails to match germline, which may point to a read error. The chain couples TRBV7-7 to TRBJ2-3; 7 positions agree with TRBD1. The CDR3 covers 17 residues. Germline assignment: CDR1 SSHAT and CDR2 FNYEAQ (reference sequence). The CDR3 sequence: CASSLIPGQPSTDTQYF. CDR3 in DNA: TGTGCTAGCAGCTTAATCCCGGGACAGCCTAGCACAGATACGCAGTATTTT.

CDR3 protein: CASSATGDRSPLHF. The DNA for the CDR3 is TGCGCCAGCAGTGCGACAGGGGATCGTTCACCCCTCCACTTT. The rearrangement joins TRBV10-2 to TRBJ1-6; 8 bases are a match to TRBD1. The germline CDR1 and CDR2 sequences are WSHSY and SAAADI. V shed 4 bases, J shed 9 bases, and the junction held 5 bases outside the gene matches. The CDR3 has 14 amino acids.

The chain combines TRBV25-1 with TRBJ1-2; weak D call: TRBD1 (5 bases). V lost 0 bases to trimming and J lost 8 bases, with 13 bases between them. The germline gives CDR1 MGHDK, CDR2 SYGVNS. CDR3 length: 14 amino acids. CDR3: CASSEYLGARGYTF. CDR3 DNA sequence: TGTGCCAGCAGTGAATATCTTGGGGCACGGGGCTACACCTTC.

V gene TRBV27 combines with J gene TRBJ2-1; 8 bases align to TRBD2. Losses at the gene ends were 6 bases for V and 4 bases for J; bases not matched to a gene: 8. Per germline, CDR1 MNHEY and CDR2 SMNVEV (reference sequence). CDR3 length: 15 amino acids. The CDR3 loop is CASSPGGGTYNEQFF. The CDR3 DNA sequence: TGTGCCAGCAGCCCCGGGGGGGGGACTTACAATGAGCAGTTCTTC.

The CDR3 nucleotides are TGTGCCAGCAGTGCCAGAAACACTGAAGCTTTCTTT. Translated: CASSARNTEAFF. The chain uses TRBV6-1 and TRBJ1-1, with unresolved D. Germline CDR1 is MNHNS and CDR2 is SASEGT. The ends were cut back, 4 bases at V and 2 bases at J, with 5 bases in the middle. The CDR3 totals 12 residues.

The chain carries TRBV29-1 and TRBJ2-3; 9 bases are shared with TRBD1. V trimming: 7 bases; J trimming: 2 bases; junction bases outside the gene matches: 7. This CDR3 spans 14 amino acids. Germline loops: CDR1 SQVTM, CDR2 ANQGSEA. CDR3 in amino acids: CSGRTGALTDTQYF. DNA of the CDR3: TGCAGCGGACGGACAGGGGCTCTCACAGATACGCAGTATTTT.

The chain combines TRBV14 with TRBJ1-2, with D tentatively TRBD1 (6 bases). The germline CDR1 and CDR2 sequences are SGHDN and FVKESK. The CDR3 runs 16 residues. Trimming pared 5 bases from V and 4 bases from J, leaving 20 bases between. The CDR3 loop is CASSAQGGAAGYGYTF. DNA for the CDR3: TGTGCCAGCAGCGCCCAAGGGGGGGCCGCGGGCTATGGCTACACCTTC. The whole variable domain, filled in from reference TRBV14 and TRBJ1-2, reads EAGVTQFPSHSVIEKGQTVTLRCDPISGHDNLYWYRRVMGKEIKFLLHFVKESKQDESGMPNNRFLAERTGGTYSTLKVQPAELEDSGVYFCASSAQGGAAGYGYTFGSGTRLTVV.

This clone has a handful of counts. The chain has TRBV29-1 and TRBJ2-7; 7 bases match TRBD2. Germline CDR1 SQVTM, CDR2 ANQGSEA. The CDR3 is 12 amino acids. V lost 7 bases to trimming and J lost 5 bases; unmatched junction nucleotides: 8. The CDR3 sequence: CSAQTSYHEQYF. CDR3 nucleotide sequence: TGCAGCGCTCAGACTAGCTACCACGAGCAGTACTTC.